The 13 T cell receptor beta chains listed next were all sequenced from one sample in a study of Graves' ophthalmopathy and Graves' hyperthyroidism. The TCR beta CDR3 regions underwent amplification from RNA transcripts. RT-PCR was first run with HTBI primers, then multiplex PCR in a second round. TCRdb independently ran MiXCR on the multiplex PCR reads; one entry per CDR3 protein. The sample holds 350,000 to 450,000 distinct CDR3 sequences, around 21% seen once. Sequenced sample: peripheral blood. These receptors were taken from a woman between 18 and 30 years old with stable Graves' hyperthyroidism.

V and J are TRBV6-2 or TRBV6-3 and TRBJ2-2; 8 nucleotides align to TRBD1. Germline V gene data show CDR1 as MNHEY and CDR2 as SVGEGT. The CDR3 runs 17 residues. V lost 7 bases and J lost 5; bases outside the gene matches: 15. CDR3 protein: CASTPEGQGARTGELFF. CDR3 bases: TGTGCCAGCACCCCCGAGGGGCAGGGGGCACGAACCGGGGAGCTGTTTTTT.

This clonotype was found many times. The V gene is TRBV11-2, the J gene TRBJ2-7, with D possibly being TRBD1 (5 bases). V lost 0 bases to trimming and J lost 4 bases, with 10 bases between them. Germline V gene data show CDR1 as SGHAT and CDR2 as FQNNGV. CDR3 length: 14 residues. CDR3 residues: CASSLDSRGYEQYF. DNA of the CDR3: TGTGCCAGCAGCTTAGATTCTAGGGGTTACGAGCAGTACTTC.

This clonotype was seen repeatedly, ten times or more. The chain links TRBV5-1 to TRBJ1-5, with no clear D. The CDR3 is 13 amino acids. V was shortened by 0 bases and J by 0 bases, with 1 base between the two germline ends. Germline V gene lookup returns CDR1 SGHRS and CDR2 YFSETQ. CDR3: CASSLDSNQPQHF. CDR3 sequence (DNA): TGCGCCAGCAGCTTGGATAGCAATCAGCCCCAGCATTTT.

This clonotype showed up just a few times. The chain uses TRBV11-3 and TRBJ2-2, with D maybe TRBD1 (6 bases). Trimming cost V 4 bases and J 0 bases, with 9 bases left between them. The CDR3 is 15 amino acids. Looked up from germline, CDR1 is SGHNT and CDR2 is YENEEA. This CDR3 reads CASSSGQPNTGELFF. CDR3 coding DNA: TGTGCCAGCAGCTCCGGACAGCCGAACACCGGGGAGCTGTTTTTT.

Ten or more counts support this clonotype. The chain recombines TRBV10-3 with TRBJ2-7, with D possibly being TRBD2 (5 bases). V shed 5 bases and J shed 6 bases, with 14 bases lying between them. The length of the CDR3 is 13 residues. CDR1 and CDR2 (germline): ENHRY, SYGVKD. CDR3 loop: CAISSGIGPEQYF. The CDR3 nucleotides read TGTGCCATCAGTTCCGGGATCGGCCCCGAGCAGTACTTC.

This clonotype was detected many times. The chain uses TRBV20-1 and TRBJ2-2; D may be TRBD1 (5 bases). Germline V gives CDR1 DFQATT, CDR2 SNEGSKA (reference sequence). The CDR3 length is 12 residues. V was trimmed by 5 bases and J by 5 bases, leaving 9 bases between them. CDR3 region: CSAPPGTGELFF. CDR3 DNA: TGCAGTGCTCCCCCAGGGACCGGGGAGCTGTTTTTT.

This rearrangement joins TRBV20-1 to TRBJ1-2, with a possible D match to TRBD1 (5 bases). Per the germline V gene, CDR1 is DFQATT and CDR2 is SNEGSKA (reference sequence). There are 15 residues in the CDR3. Between the trimmed V and J ends, which lost 5 bases and 1 base, there was a span of 17 bases. The CDR3 here is CSARTARASNYGYTF. CDR3 nucleotide sequence: TGCAGTGCTCGAACTGCCAGGGCCAGTAACTATGGCTACACCTTC.

This clonotype was detected ten times or more. The rearrangement uses TRBV7-2 and TRBJ1-1; D gene unclear. The V gene lost 5 bases and the J gene lost 1 base, with 14 bases spanning the gap. CDR1 SGHTA and CDR2 FQGNSA come from the germline V gene. This CDR3 contains 15 residues. The CDR3 spells CASSHTRAGNTEAFF. CDR3 bases: TGTGCCAGCAGCCATACGAGGGCAGGGAACACTGAAGCTTTCTTT. Full variable domain (rest looked up from reference TRBV7-2 and TRBJ1-1): GAGVSQSPSNKVTEKGKDVELRCDPISGHTALYWYRQSLGQGLEFLIYFQGNSAPDKSGLPSDRFSAERTGGSVSTLTIQRTQQEDSAVYLCASSHTRAGNTEAFFGQGTRLTVV.

This clonotype was recorded at least ten times. One junction end disagrees with the germline gene, perhaps due to a read error. V usage is TRBV30 and J usage is TRBJ1-2, with 8 bases lining up with TRBD1. The CDR3 has 13 amino acids. Germline CDR1 and CDR2: GTSNPN and SVGIG (reference sequence). The CDR3: CAWTLSYGTGTVF. The CDR3 nucleotides read TGTGCCTGGACACTTTCTTATGGGACAGGAACGGTCTTC.

There are many counts of this clonotype. The rearrangement links TRBV19 to TRBJ1-1; D is uncertain. V lost 1 base, J lost 4 bases, and 7 bases lay in between. Germline assignment: CDR1 LNHDA and CDR2 SQIVND (reference sequence). The CDR3 contains 13 residues. CDR3: CASSIGWPTEAFF. The CDR3 DNA reads as TGTGCCAGTAGTATAGGATGGCCCACTGAAGCTTTCTTT.

Comments on this clonotype: The junction differs from germline at one of its ends, possibly a read error. J is TRBJ1-2 and V is TRBV5-1; 12 bases fit TRBD1. This CDR3 has 14 residues. The germline V gene encodes CDR1 SGHRS and CDR2 YFSETQ. In DNA, the CDR3 is TGCGCCAGCAGCGGGGACAGGGGGCTCGGTGGCTACAGCTTC. Its translation: CASSGDRGLGGYSF.

The table lists this clonotype with a few counts. The J gene is TRBJ2-2, the V gene TRBV5-1; 10 bases align to TRBD2. With V trimmed by 5 bases and J by 6 bases, 4 bases remained unmatched. This CDR3 comprises 14 residues. CDR1 SGHRS and CDR2 YFSETQ come from the germline V gene. Written as DNA, the CDR3 is TGCGCCAGCAGATTAGCGGGAGGTTCCGGGGAGCTGTTTTTT. This codes for CASRLAGGSGELFF.

This clonotype showed up many times. The J gene is TRBJ1-1, the V gene TRBV11-2; TRBD1 might be the D (5 bases). Deletions cut 0 bases from V and 8 bases from J, with 7 bases between. Germline V CDR1 and CDR2: SGHAT, FQNNGV. The CDR3 has 12 residues. The CDR3 protein is CASSLDGGEAFF. CDR3 in DNA: TGTGCCAGCAGCTTAGACGGGGGAGAAGCTTTCTTT.